Listed below are T cell receptor beta chains from one sample, sequenced in a study of shared clonotypes between healthy human individuals. Sequencing used immunoSEQ multiplex PCR; TCRdb keeps in-frame clones, though not all of them. Of roughly 1,000,000 clones listed, approximately 80% were seen once; the top ten hold more than 0.55%. Sequenced input: memory CD4+ T cells from PBMCs. Source of these receptors: a man between 18 and 35 years old in good health. Some clones in this sample may be carry-over from other donors' samples. Both conserved end residues are part of each CDR3. Each record gives: D gene, V gene, clone size, J gene, CDR3 protein, CDR3 DNA. The D gene is left open where the match is weak. Some rows mark clone size as missing; the rest say once, few, many or name a class of expanded clone.

D gene: TRBD1
V gene: TRBV14
clone size: -
J gene: TRBJ1-1
CDR3 protein: CASSRDRGRGIGLRPLNTEAFF
CDR3 DNA: TGTGCCAGCAGCCGGGACAGGGGGCGCGGCATTGGGCTTCGTCCTTTGAACACTGAAGCTTTCTTT

D gene: TRBD1
V gene: TRBV29-1
clone size: -
J gene: TRBJ2-7
CDR3 protein: CSVELRQGGEQYF
CDR3 DNA: TGCAGCGTTGAACTACGACAGGGTGGGGAGCAGTACTTC

D gene: -
V gene: TRBV10-3
clone size: once
J gene: TRBJ1-1
CDR3 protein: CAISEDTRNTEAFF
CDR3 DNA: TGTGCCATCAGTGAGGACACAAGGAACACTGAAGCTTTCTTT

D gene: TRBD1
V gene: TRBV18
clone size: once
J gene: TRBJ2-2
CDR3 protein: CASSNRPTGMKNTGELFF
CDR3 DNA: TGTGCCAGCTCCAATCGTCCGACAGGGATGAAGAACACCGGGGAGCTGTTTTTT

D gene: -
V gene: TRBV10-3
clone size: -
J gene: TRBJ2-6
CDR3 protein: CAISDRAVGANVLTF
CDR3 DNA: TGTGCCATCAGTGATCGGGCGGTGGGGGCCAACGTCCTGACTTTC

D gene: TRBD1
V gene: TRBV13
clone size: -
J gene: TRBJ2-7
CDR3 protein: CASSPTGGTYEQYF
CDR3 DNA: TGTGCCAGCAGTCCCACAGGGGGAACCTACGAGCAGTACTTC

D gene: TRBD2
V gene: TRBV5-1
clone size: -
J gene: TRBJ2-3
CDR3 protein: CASSQTGLAGGTDTQYF
CDR3 DNA: TGCGCCAGCAGCCAAACGGGACTAGCGGGGGGCACAGATACGCAGTATTTT

D gene: -
V gene: TRBV18
clone size: -
J gene: TRBJ1-1
CDR3 protein: CASSPPGGQTEAFF
CDR3 DNA: TGTGCCAGCTCACCACCGGGGGGCCAAACTGAAGCTTTCTTT

D gene: -
V gene: TRBV6-6
clone size: -
J gene: TRBJ2-5
CDR3 protein: CASSKRRTEETQYF
CDR3 DNA: TGTGCCAGCAGTAAGCGGAGGACAGAAGAGACCCAGTACTTC

D gene: TRBD2
V gene: TRBV19
clone size: -
J gene: TRBJ2-4
CDR3 protein: CASSLTSENIQYF
CDR3 DNA: TGTGCCAGTAGTTTGACTAGCGAAAACATTCAGTACTTC

D gene: -
V gene: TRBV7-3
clone size: many
J gene: TRBJ2-1
CDR3 protein: CASSLASGTVEFF
CDR3 DNA: TGTGCCAGCAGCTTAGCCTCCGGGACTGTTGAGTTCTTC

D gene: -
V gene: TRBV5-1
clone size: -
J gene: TRBJ2-1
CDR3 protein: CASHWGGETPSPYNEQFF
CDR3 DNA: TGCGCCAGCCACTGGGGCGGGGAGACCCCTTCCCCCTACAATGAGCAGTTCTTC

D gene: -
V gene: TRBV4-3
clone size: -
J gene: TRBJ1-4
CDR3 protein: CASSQEIQGLTNEKLFF
CDR3 DNA: TGCGCCAGCAGCCAAGAGATCCAGGGCTTGACTAATGAAAAACTGTTTTTT

D gene: -
V gene: TRBV5-6
clone size: -
J gene: TRBJ2-5
CDR3 protein: CASSLQRETQYF
CDR3 DNA: TGTGCCAGCAGCTTGCAGCGGGAGACCCAGTACTTC

D gene: -
V gene: TRBV7-3
clone size: -
J gene: TRBJ2-2
CDR3 protein: CASSFGANTGELFF
CDR3 DNA: TGTGCCAGCAGCTTTGGGGCAAACACCGGGGAGCTGTTTTTT

D gene: -
V gene: TRBV28
clone size: -
J gene: TRBJ2-7
CDR3 protein: CASSYYNGRTPSYEQYF
CDR3 DNA: TGTGCCAGCAGTTACTACAACGGCAGGACCCCCTCCTACGAGCAGTACTTC

D gene: TRBD1
V gene: TRBV28
clone size: -
J gene: TRBJ2-6
CDR3 protein: CASSALTGPTGANVLTF
CDR3 DNA: TGTGCCAGCAGTGCCCTGACAGGGCCAACTGGGGCCAACGTCCTGACTTTC

D gene: -
V gene: TRBV7-3
clone size: -
J gene: TRBJ1-2
CDR3 protein: CASSLGGGHYGYTF
CDR3 DNA: TGTGCCAGCAGCTTAGGAGGTGGGCACTATGGCTACACCTTC

D gene: TRBD1
V gene: TRBV6-1
clone size: -
J gene: TRBJ1-4
CDR3 protein: CASSEGQTGNEKLFF
CDR3 DNA: TGTGCCAGCAGTGAAGGCCAGACAGGGAATGAAAAACTGTTTTTT

D gene: -
V gene: TRBV6-6
clone size: -
J gene: TRBJ1-2
CDR3 protein: CASSYLTGSKAGYTF
CDR3 DNA: TGTGCCAGCAGTTACCTGACAGGATCCAAGGCTGGCTACACCTTC

D gene: -
V gene: TRBV7-9
clone size: -
J gene: TRBJ2-7
CDR3 protein: CASSRSGYSYEQYF
CDR3 DNA: TGTGCCAGTAGCCGCTCTGGGTACTCCTACGAGCAGTACTTC

D gene: -
V gene: TRBV2
clone size: -
J gene: TRBJ1-3
CDR3 protein: CASSEDIGSGNTIYF
CDR3 DNA: TGTGCCAGCAGTGAGGACATAGGCTCTGGAAACACCATATATTTT

D gene: -
V gene: TRBV20-1
clone size: -
J gene: TRBJ2-5
CDR3 protein: CSARDLQTQYF
CDR3 DNA: TGCAGTGCTAGAGATCTTCAGACCCAGTACTTC

D gene: -
V gene: TRBV28
clone size: once
J gene: TRBJ2-7
CDR3 protein: CASSFLQANYEQYF
CDR3 DNA: TGTGCCAGCAGTTTTCTTCAGGCAAACTACGAGCAGTACTTC

D gene: TRBD1
V gene: TRBV7-3
clone size: once
J gene: TRBJ2-5
CDR3 protein: CASSKGTEGETQYF
CDR3 DNA: TGTGCCAGCAGCAAAGGGACAGAGGGCGAGACCCAGTACTTC

D gene: -
V gene: TRBV5-1
clone size: -
J gene: TRBJ2-3
CDR3 protein: CASSPGAAITDTQYF
CDR3 DNA: TGCGCCAGCAGCCCCGGTGCGGCGATCACAGATACGCAGTATTTT

D gene: TRBD1
V gene: TRBV28
clone size: -
J gene: TRBJ1-2
CDR3 protein: CASSLLGTESGGYTF
CDR3 DNA: TGTGCCAGCAGTTTATTGGGGACAGAAAGCGGCGGCTACACCTTC

D gene: TRBD1
V gene: TRBV19
clone size: -
J gene: TRBJ1-1
CDR3 protein: CASSITGGVTEAFF
CDR3 DNA: TGTGCCAGTAGTATAACAGGGGGCGTCACTGAAGCTTTCTTT

D gene: TRBD1
V gene: TRBV6-8
clone size: -
J gene: TRBJ1-5
CDR3 protein: CASRQPTGAAQPQHF
CDR3 DNA: TGTGCCAGCAGACAACCGACAGGGGCCGCGCAGCCCCAGCATTTT

D gene: -
V gene: TRBV30
clone size: -
J gene: TRBJ1-6
CDR3 protein: CAWSWAPHGDSPLHF
CDR3 DNA: TGTGCCTGGAGTTGGGCCCCTCATGGGGATTCACCCCTCCACTTT

D gene: TRBD1
V gene: TRBV11-2
clone size: -
J gene: TRBJ1-2
CDR3 protein: CASSRDRGLYGYTF
CDR3 DNA: TGTGCCAGCAGCCGGGACAGGGGGTTGTATGGCTACACCTTC

D gene: -
V gene: TRBV4-2
clone size: -
J gene: TRBJ1-1
CDR3 protein: CASSRVRGSNTEAFF
CDR3 DNA: TGTGCCAGCAGCCGGGTACGGGGATCGAACACTGAAGCTTTCTTT